These T cell receptor beta chains were read from a single sample in a study of blood T cell repertoires in COVID-19. Measured with immunoSEQ multiplex PCR; TCRdb has only the in-frame clones, and not every one. The sample contains 150,000 to 200,000 clones, approximately 81% of which appear only once. The sequenced sample consisted of peripheral blood. These TCRs come from a woman older than 75 with active or convalescent COVID-19. CDR3s include the opening cysteine and the closing phenylalanine or tryptophan. D genes are given only for firm matches. Clone size is stated in some rows and not others, as once, few, many or a class when expanded.

d_call: .; j_call: TRBJ1-1; cdr3_length: 15; v_call: TRBV5-5; clone_size: .; cdr3_nt: TGTGCCAGCAGCTTGGGGCCAGGGAGGTCCACTGAAGCTTTCTTT; cdr3_aa: CASSLGPGRSTEAFF
d_call: TRBD1; j_call: TRBJ1-5; cdr3_length: 14; v_call: TRBV6-6; clone_size: .; cdr3_nt: TGTGCCAGCAGTTCCGACAGGGGCGGTCAGCCCCAGCATTTT; cdr3_aa: CASSSDRGGQPQHF
d_call: .; j_call: TRBJ2-3; cdr3_length: 15; v_call: TRBV5-1; clone_size: .; cdr3_nt: TGCGCCAGCAGCTTGGCGGCGGGGTCGGGAGATACGCAGTATTTT; cdr3_aa: CASSLAAGSGDTQYF
d_call: .; j_call: TRBJ1-1; cdr3_length: 14; v_call: TRBV18; clone_size: .; cdr3_nt: TGTGCCAGCTCATCTGGCAGGCCGAACACTGAAGCTTTCTTT; cdr3_aa: CASSSGRPNTEAFF
d_call: .; j_call: TRBJ2-3; cdr3_length: 13; v_call: TRBV19; clone_size: .; cdr3_nt: TGTGCCAGTACAACAGGGTCAGGAGATACGCAGTATTTT; cdr3_aa: CASTTGSGDTQYF
d_call: .; j_call: TRBJ1-2; cdr3_length: 10; v_call: TRBV7-9; clone_size: .; cdr3_nt: TGTGCCAGCAGCCAGGGCGGCTACACCTTC; cdr3_aa: CASSQGGYTF
d_call: .; j_call: TRBJ1-1; cdr3_length: 17; v_call: TRBV5-1; clone_size: .; cdr3_nt: TGCGCCAGCAGCTCTGGCCTAGGACCAGGGGTGAACACTGAAGCTTTCTTT; cdr3_aa: CASSSGLGPGVNTEAFF
d_call: TRBD2; j_call: TRBJ2-1; cdr3_length: 14; v_call: TRBV6-2/TRBV6-3; clone_size: .; cdr3_nt: TGTGCCAGCGGCCGGACTAGCGGGATCAATGAGCAGTTCTTC; cdr3_aa: CASGRTSGINEQFF
d_call: TRBD1; j_call: TRBJ2-3; cdr3_length: 17; v_call: TRBV7-9; clone_size: .; cdr3_nt: TGTGCCAGCAGCCCCCTACAGGGGAGAACCCTCACAGATACGCAGTATTTT; cdr3_aa: CASSPLQGRTLTDTQYF
d_call: TRBD1; j_call: TRBJ2-7; cdr3_length: 16; v_call: TRBV5-4; clone_size: .; cdr3_nt: TGTGCCAGCAGCTTGGGACAGGGTTATATCTCCTACGAGCAGTACTTC; cdr3_aa: CASSLGQGYISYEQYF
d_call: .; j_call: TRBJ1-3; cdr3_length: 13; v_call: TRBV7-9; clone_size: few; cdr3_nt: TGTGCCAGCAGCCAGACTGCTGGAAACACCATATATTTT; cdr3_aa: CASSQTAGNTIYF
d_call: TRBD1; j_call: TRBJ1-1; cdr3_length: 14; v_call: TRBV5-5; clone_size: .; cdr3_nt: TGTGCCAGCAGTGCTCAGACAGGGGGGACTGAAGCTTTCTTT; cdr3_aa: CASSAQTGGTEAFF
d_call: .; j_call: TRBJ1-1; cdr3_length: 15; v_call: TRBV5-1; clone_size: .; cdr3_nt: TGCGCCAGCAGCCCGAGGGGACTAATGGGAACTGAAGCTTTCTTT; cdr3_aa: CASSPRGLMGTEAFF